This T cell receptor (beta chain) was found in a study of shared clonotypes between healthy human individuals. Division of CD4+ cells produced a CD45RA+ naive subset and a CD45RA-negative memory subset. This CDR3 is built from 13 residues. Germline CDR1 reads SNHLY; CDR2 reads FYNNEI. V lost 3 bases and J 4 bases, leaving 9 bases between the germline ends. Worth noting for this clone: Its antigen is unknown.

Per the original methods: Filtering was not the same, since immunoSEQ gave junction-only sequences without quality scores. The repertoire was sequenced with immunoSEQ multiplex PCR; TCRdb's copy has only in-frame clones and lacks some. The DNA gave D and trimming, while V, J and clone size come from that table. The sample includes about 1.1 million clones, approximately 75% seen only once; the top ten take roughly 0.9%. Findings and caveats of the study: Between a handful of donors, naive CD4 clonotypes were shared at a level of about 5%. At large depth, rarefaction still showed sorted-subset sequencing to be incomplete.

Sequencing was carried out using memory CD4+ T cells from PBMCs. Subset given: CD45RA-negative fraction. The rearrangement uses TRBV2 and TRBJ1-1; D gene ambiguous. This receptor was taken from a man younger than 35 in good health. Some clones in this sample may be carry-over from other donors' samples. In DNA form, the CDR3 reads TGTGCCAGCAGTGATGGGGTTACCACTGAAGCTTTCTTT. Amino acid sequence: CASSDGVTTEAFF.